This TCR beta chain was recovered during a study of T cell repertoires in cytomegalovirus infection (dated by TCRdb to the late 2010s). About the investigation overall: Donor HLA type was relevant to the analysis, as public TCR beta signatures indicated carriage of CMV infection together with the matching HLA type.

This clonotype has only a few counts. Its antigen is not yet known. No quality values exist for individual bases; no much larger clone is one base distant. These reads were obtained on an Illumina HiSeq 1500. TCRdb trimmed the raw reads at Q25, called clones with MiXCR and kept productive beta chains. Each entry is one CDR3 protein sequence, shown with its most common DNA and genes. Counted in this sample were about 130,000 distinct CDR3 sequences; approximately 8.8% of them appeared once. Around 10% of the sample belongs to the ten largest clones. The paper's findings and limits, for the study overall: The ex vivo response was dominated by HLA-C-restricted CMV-specific TCR beta clonotypes, and the single most frequent clonotype in two of eight donors was supplied by these HLA-C-restricted clonotypes. In both this cohort and an independent roughly 350-donor cohort, the cumulative frequency of public TCR beta family members distinguished carriers of CMV infection plus the relevant HLA type.

At the junction V is shortened by 4 bases and J by 1 base, with 13 bases in between. The germline V gene (reference sequence) supplies CDR1 DFQATT and CDR2 SNEGSKA. The CDR3 holds 14 amino acids from the cysteine to the phenylalanine. Of all the DNA, just the CDR3 is kept, 42 bases in frame from base 1. Sequencing used PBMCs. The source is a human donor in good health (CMV status not recorded). Some clones in this sample may be carry-over from other donors' samples. In this chain, TRBV20-1 is recombined with TRBJ2-5; D gene: possibly TRBD2, on 6 matching bases. CDR3 reads: CSAKGRRGQETQYF. In nucleotide form, the sequence is TGCAGTGCTAAGGGGCGGCGGGGCCAAGAGACCCAGTACTTC.